These 22 T cell receptor beta chains were sequenced from one sample in a study of regulatory T cells in long-lasting Graves disease. Assembly of TCR beta libraries relied on iRepertoire HTBI primers together with Arm-PCR of CDR3 regions. TCRdb fed the multiplex PCR reads into MiXCR, producing one record per CDR3 protein. Here the sample spans a few hundred thousand distinct CDR3 sequences, around 19% being singletons. Noted time point: newly diagnosed GD, antithyroid drugs for less than 3 months. The TCR library used RNA extracted from PBMCs. This sample also belongs to another study, concerning T cells in Graves' hyperthyroidism and ophthalmopathy.

Sample: peripheral blood mononuclear cells (PBMCs), taken at new diagnosis, from a patient treated with antithyroid drugs. These receptors all come from a woman in her twenties or thirties with Graves disease.

The V and J genes are TRBV30 and TRBJ1-3, with TRBD1 identical over 8 bases. CDR1 and CDR2 (germline): GTSNPN, SVGIG (reference sequence). V lost 5 bases, J lost 8 bases, and 11 bases stayed unmatched. This CDR3 contains 14 residues. CDR3 in amino acids: CAWPRTGLSDTIYF. Written as DNA, the CDR3 is TGTGCCTGGCCCCGGACAGGGCTTTCGGACACCATATATTTT.

A remark on this clonotype: A far more abundant clone sits one base away, making this likely a read error. This rearrangement joins TRBV6-9 to TRBJ2-2; D call uncertain. Trimming removed 2 bases from V and 3 bases from J, with 13 bases in between. The germline gives CDR1 MNHGY, CDR2 SVAAGI. This CDR3 comprises 16 residues. In nucleotides, the CDR3 is TGTGCCAGCAGTTATCTTCAAGGGATATACACCGGGGAGCTGTTTTTT. This encodes CASSYLQGIYTGELFF.

This clonotype was detected many times. One end of the junction fails to match germline, which may point to a read error. The V gene is TRBV4-1, the J gene TRBJ2-2; D is perhaps TRBD1 (5 bases). Germline CDR1 is MGHRA and CDR2 is YSYEKL. The CDR3 is 15 residues long. CDR3 nucleotides: TGTGCCAGCAGCTTAAGGGGCCGGGACACCGGGGAGCTGTTTTTT. It encodes CASSLRGRDTGELFF.

This clonotype was observed at least ten times. This chain uses TRBV5-1 with TRBJ1-4, with 7 bases lining up with TRBD1. From germline, CDR1 is SGHRS and CDR2 YFSETQ. The J segment lost 5 bases and the V segment lost 0 bases, leaving 7 bases of the junction unmatched. This CDR3 is 16 amino acids long. The CDR3 sequence is CASSLGRGQSNEKLFF. CDR3 nucleotides: TGCGCCAGCAGCTTGGGGCGGGGACAGTCGAATGAAAAACTGTTTTTT.

This clonotype was detected ten times or more. The V gene is TRBV20-1, the J gene TRBJ1-1, with D possibly matching TRBD1 (5 bases). Per germline, CDR1 DFQATT and CDR2 SNEGSKA (reference sequence). The CDR3 consists of 13 residues. Trimming left V 6 bases short and J 4 bases short, with 15 bases between. The CDR3: CSAPPGPFTEAFF. CDR3 in DNA: TGCAGTGCCCCGCCGGGGCCGTTCACTGAAGCTTTCTTT.

This clonotype was observed many times. The chain carries TRBV11-2 and TRBJ1-1; no firm D call. The CDR3 is 14 amino acids. Trimming took off 3 bases at V and 6 bases at J, with 14 bases between the two ends. Per germline, CDR1 SGHAT and CDR2 FQNNGV. The CDR3 nucleotides read TGTGCCAGCAGCTTGCACAGCGCGGGATCTGAAGCTTTCTTT. It translates to CASSLHSAGSEAFF.

This clonotype appeared many times. For the CDR3, the DNA is TGCGCCAGCAGCCCCGGATCCTCTGGAAACACCATATATTTT. Protein sequence: CASSPGSSGNTIYF. The gene calls are TRBV5-1 and TRBJ1-3; D not resolved. Trimming shortened V by 4 bases and J by 0 bases, and 8 bases separated the two germline ends. CDR3 length: 14 residues. Germline V gives CDR1 SGHRS, CDR2 YFSETQ.

There are many counts of this clonotype. The chain has TRBV7-2 and TRBJ2-5; TRBD1 aligns across 10 bases. The CDR3 extends over 15 amino acids. V shed 4 bases, J shed 4 bases, and the junction held 6 bases outside the gene matches. CDR1 and CDR2 (germline): SGHTA, FQGNSA. The chain's CDR3 is CASSSLGQGSETQYF. CDR3 in DNA: TGTGCCAGCAGCTCTTTGGGACAGGGGTCAGAGACCCAGTACTTC.

This clonotype was counted many times. The chain is built from TRBV6-1 and TRBJ2-1, with D tentatively TRBD2 (7 bases). The germline V gene has CDR1 MNHNS and CDR2 SASEGT. The ends were cut back, 8 bases at V and 8 bases at J, with 10 bases in the middle. CDR3 length: 11 residues. In DNA, the CDR3 is TGTGCCAGCGGGGAGGGGGATGAGCAGTTCTTC. This encodes CASGEGDEQFF.

At least ten counts were recorded for this clonotype. The rearrangement links TRBV6-1 to TRBJ1-2; no clear D. Trimming cost V 5 bases and J 6 bases, with 13 bases left between them. This CDR3 spans 13 amino acids. Germline CDR1 is MNHNS and CDR2 is SASEGT. CDR3 in DNA: TGTGCCAGCAGTACCTCGGGTGGGAATGGCTACACCTTC. This translates into CASSTSGGNGYTF.

This clonotype was seen at least ten times. The gene calls are TRBV12-3 or TRBV12-4 and TRBJ1-2; D is ambiguous. The V end was cut by 5 bases, the J end by 1 base, with 8 bases between. This CDR3 is built from 13 residues. CDR3 nucleotides: TGTGCCAGCAGTGTAAGAAGTAACTATGGCTACACCTTC. Its protein product is CASSVRSNYGYTF.

This chain joins TRBV24-1 and TRBJ1-5, with 10 bases identical to TRBD1. The CDR3 totals 15 residues. With 4 bases clipped from V and 6 bases from J, the junction kept 5 bases outside the gene matches. CDR1 and CDR2 from the germline V gene are KGHDR and SFDVKD. CDR3 region: CATSERDRGGQPQHF. DNA of the CDR3: TGTGCCACCAGTGAACGGGACAGGGGCGGTCAGCCCCAGCATTTT.

This clonotype showed up just a few times. CDR3 sequence: CASSRSGQGRSLDGYTF. The CDR3 region has the DNA TGTGCCAGCTCCCGAAGTGGGCAGGGACGGTCACTGGATGGCTACACCTTC. The chain has TRBV18 and TRBJ1-2, with TRBD1 as a possible D gene (5 bases). This CDR3 has 17 amino acids. The V and J ends lost 6 bases and 6 bases respectively, with 26 bases between them. Germline V gene lookup returns CDR1 KGHSH and CDR2 LQKENI.

Points on this clonotype: Given a much more abundant clone one base away, this may be a read error. The chain carries TRBV3-1 and TRBJ2-1; tentatively, D is TRBD1 or TRBD2 (5 bases each). This CDR3 is 15 amino acids long. With 4 bases removed from V and 2 bases from J, the gap between germline ends came to 12 bases. CDR1 LGHDT and CDR2 YNNKEL come from the germline V gene (reference sequence). This chain's CDR3 is CASSRGWGPYNEQFF. CDR3 bases: TGTGCCAGCAGCCGAGGGTGGGGCCCCTACAATGAGCAGTTCTTC.

The sample holds many counts of this clonotype. The chain joins TRBV7-9 to TRBJ2-3; D remains ambiguous. Germline CDR1 and CDR2: SEHNR and FQNEAQ (reference sequence). V gave up 4 bases and J gave up 4 bases, with 12 bases separating them. The CDR3 has 14 residues. The CDR3 coding sequence is TGTGCCAGCAGCTCGAAACAGATATCAGATACGCAGTATTTT. Translating it yields CASSSKQISDTQYF. Based on the CDR3 plus reference TRBV7-9 and TRBJ2-3, the full variable domain is DTGVSQNPRHKITKRGQNVTFRCDPISEHNRLYWYRQTLGQGPEFLTYFQNEAQLEKSRLLSDRFSAERPKGSFSTLEIQRTEQGDSAMYLCASSSKQISDTQYFGPGTRLTVL.

The chain is built from TRBV12-3 or TRBV12-4 and TRBJ2-1; the D gene is possibly TRBD2 (6 bases). V was trimmed by 7 bases and J by 3 bases, leaving 16 bases between them. This CDR3 comprises 15 residues. CDR3 in amino acids: CASTPERLVYNEQFF. The CDR3 coding sequence is TGTGCCAGCACCCCCGAGAGACTAGTCTACAATGAGCAGTTCTTC.

This clonotype came up many times. The CDR3 here is CASSGGMDEKLFF. CDR3 DNA: TGTGCCAGCAGTGGAGGGATGGATGAAAAACTGTTTTTT. The rearrangement joins TRBV2 to TRBJ1-4; D is ambiguous. Germline loops: CDR1 SNHLY, CDR2 FYNNEI. Trimming pared 4 bases from V and 6 bases from J, leaving 9 bases between. There are 13 residues in the CDR3.

Details on this clonotype: Germline is not matched at one junction end, which may reflect a read error. The chain combines TRBV5-1 with TRBJ2-2; D might be TRBD1 or TRBD2, each matching 5 bases. Per the germline V gene, CDR1 is SGHRS and CDR2 is YFSETQ. The CDR3 spans 15 residues. CDR3 loop: CASSSDGRGTGELSF. As DNA, the CDR3 is TGCGCCAGCAGCTCGGACGGCCGGGGCACCGGGGAGCTGTCTTTT.

The genes are TRBV7-9 and TRBJ2-3; D is undetermined. Trimming removed 7 bases at V and 1 base at J, with 9 bases between. The CDR3 has 13 amino acids. The germline V gene encodes CDR1 SEHNR and CDR2 FQNEAQ (reference sequence). The CDR3 bases are TGTGCCAGCAACTGGGCAGGCACAGATACGCAGTATTTT. Its protein product is CASNWAGTDTQYF.

V usage is TRBV12-3 or TRBV12-4 and J usage is TRBJ2-7, with unresolved D. The J call may be wrong; the DNA end is better matched by TRBJ2-3. The CDR3 length is 15 residues. The CDR3 DNA is TGTGCCAGCAGTTTAGAGCGAGTGTCTCGCGATACGCAGTATTTT. As protein: CASSLERVSRDTQYF.

The sample holds many counts of this clonotype. The rearrangement joins TRBV24-1 to TRBJ2-2; TRBD1 matches at 8 bases. Germline CDR1 KGHDR, CDR2 SFDVKD. This CDR3 has 14 residues. Unmatched junction bases numbered 3, after V lost 9 bases and J lost 1 base. DNA for the CDR3: TGTGCCACCGGGGACAGGCAGAACACCGGGGAGCTGTTTTTT. Translating it yields CATGDRQNTGELFF.

This clonotype was seen many times. The V call is TRBV18, the J call TRBJ2-3, with TRBD2 identical over 8 bases. Germline trimming cut 5 bases from V and 6 bases from J; bases unmatched to any gene: 13. CDR1 and CDR2 from the germline V gene are KGHSH and LQKENI. This CDR3 comprises 16 residues. The CDR3 loop reads CASSARLASSGDTQYF. CDR3 bases: TGTGCCAGCTCAGCTAGACTAGCGAGTTCAGGGGATACGCAGTATTTT.